One sample yielded the 20 T cell receptor beta chains listed below, sequenced in a study of blood T cell repertoires in COVID-19 (dated by TCRdb to the early 2020s). Library method: the immunoSEQ multiplex PCR assay. The clones in this table, taken by TCRdb from immuneACCESS, are in-frame only. Not every clone is retained; where verified, under half of the shortfall comes from an unresolved V gene, and the cause of the rest is unknown. The table for this sample lists a few hundred thousand clones; 80% of them were counted only once. The top ten constitute 9.5% to 15% of the sample. Sequencing used peripheral blood. These receptors originate from a human donor in a cohort sampled during active COVID-19.

The rearrangement joins TRBV9 to TRBJ2-2; D perhaps matches TRBD1 (6 bases). The germline gives CDR1 SGDLS, CDR2 YYNGEE. The CDR3 consists of 19 residues. Trimming took off 6 bases at V and 6 bases at J, with 30 bases between the two ends. The CDR3 nucleotides are TGTGCCAGCAACCCTGGGAAACAGGGTTGGCGCGCGTATCCCGGGGAGCTGTTTTTT. It specifies CASNPGKQGWRAYPGELFF.

The gene calls are TRBV7-9 and TRBJ1-2, with D perhaps matching TRBD1 (6 bases). The CDR3 spans 16 residues. The V end was cut by 2 bases, the J end by 6 bases, with 19 bases between. Per germline, CDR1 SEHNR and CDR2 FQNEAQ (reference sequence). The CDR3 nucleotides are TGTGCCAGCAGCTTATTGTCGACAGGTCAAGGGCATGGCTACACCTTC. Residues: CASSLLSTGQGHGYTF.

A note on this clone: The same CDR3 arises from other DNA sequences in this sample as well. The chain couples TRBV20-1 to TRBJ1-5; TRBD1 agrees at 7 bases. The germline V gene has CDR1 DFQATT and CDR2 SNEGSKA (reference sequence). Trimming removed 3 bases from V and 0 bases from J; junction bases left unmatched: 5. The CDR3 loop spans 15 amino acids. Here the CDR3 reads CSASLTGYSNQPQHF. The CDR3 coding sequence is TGCAGTGCTAGTTTGACAGGGTATAGCAATCAGCCCCAGCATTTT.

This sequence joins TRBV19 and TRBJ1-4; 7 bases match TRBD1. Germline V gene data show CDR1 as LNHDA and CDR2 as SQIVND (reference sequence). The ends lost 5 bases at V and 7 bases at J; junction bases unmatched: 10. The CDR3 contains 15 residues. The CDR3 protein is CASSLRTGRTEKLFF. In nucleotides, the CDR3 is TGTGCCAGTAGTCTTAGGACAGGCCGGACTGAAAAACTGTTTTTT.

This clone has a single count. V gene TRBV5-6 combines with J gene TRBJ2-7, with TRBD1 identical over 7 bases. Trimming took 3 bases from V and 2 from J; bases not matched to a gene: 8. CDR3 length equals 15 residues. Germline loops: CDR1 SGHDT, CDR2 YYEEEE. This CDR3 is CASSSFRDSTYEQYF. The CDR3 bases are TGTGCCAGCAGCTCGTTCCGGGACAGCACCTACGAGCAGTACTTC.

V gene TRBV5-1 combines with J gene TRBJ2-1, with unresolved D. CDR1 SGHRS and CDR2 YFSETQ come from the germline V gene. CDR3 length equals 16 residues. Trimming took 3 bases from V and 0 from J, leaving 13 bases between them. CDR3 in amino acids: CASSSLTRHSYNEQFF. CDR3 nucleotide sequence: TGCGCCAGCAGCTCTCTGACACGACACTCCTACAATGAGCAGTTCTTC.

V and J are TRBV7-9 and TRBJ1-1, with a possible D match to TRBD1 (6 bases). Germline lookup yields CDR1 SEHNR and CDR2 FQNEAQ (reference sequence). The CDR3 has 13 amino acids. Trimming stripped 5 bases from V and 3 bases from J, with 10 bases between. CDR3 protein: CASSPGVDTEAFF. The CDR3 DNA is TGTGCCAGCAGCCCAGGGGTGGACACTGAAGCTTTCTTT. Combining the CDR3 with reference TRBV7-9 and TRBJ1-1 gives the whole variable domain DTGVSQNPRHKITKRGQNVTFRCDPISEHNRLYWYRQTLGQGPEFLTYFQNEAQLEKSRLLSDRFSAERPKGSFSTLEIQRTEQGDSAMYLCASSPGVDTEAFFGQGTRLTVV.

The chain carries TRBV12-3 or TRBV12-4 and TRBJ2-1; D call uncertain. The CDR3 is 11 residues long. Between the trimmed V and J ends, which lost 5 bases and 8 bases, there was a span of 7 bases. The CDR3, as DNA: TGTGCCAGCAGTCCCTATGATGAGCAGTTCTTC. Translation: CASSPYDEQFF.

This clone is a singleton in its sample. The chain employs TRBV5-1 and TRBJ2-7; 15 bases are shared with TRBD2. Germline loops: CDR1 SGHRS, CDR2 YFSETQ. J gave up 0 bases and V 0 bases, and 7 bases lay outside the gene matches. CDR3 length: 19 residues. CDR3: CASSLARGTSGRSSYEQYF. The CDR3 nucleotides are TGCGCCAGCAGCTTGGCTCGCGGGACTAGCGGGAGGAGCTCCTACGAGCAGTACTTC.

The chain recombines TRBV13 with TRBJ2-3; tentatively, D is TRBD2 (6 bases). The V end lost 1 base, the J end lost 5 bases, and 13 bases lay between the germline ends. Germline V gene sequence: CDR1 PRHDT, CDR2 FYEKMQ (reference sequence). The CDR3 runs 15 residues. The CDR3 nucleotides are TGTGCCAGCAGCTTAGTGCTTAGCGGAATAGATACGCAGTATTTT. It translates to CASSLVLSGIDTQYF.

The V and J genes are TRBV5-1 and TRBJ1-2; TRBD1 agrees at 8 bases. The V gene's germline CDR1 is SGHRS and CDR2 YFSETQ. CDR3 length: 14 amino acids. After removal of 1 base from V and 8 bases from J, the junction contained 7 bases not matched to a gene. DNA of the CDR3: TGCGCCAGCAGCTTGAACGGACAGGGTTACGGCTACACCTTC. Residues: CASSLNGQGYGYTF.

In its sample, this clone was seen once. This chain connects TRBV5-4 to TRBJ2-7; 13 bases align to TRBD2. Germline V gene lookup returns CDR1 SGHNT and CDR2 YYREEE (reference sequence). The CDR3 length is 18 residues. After removal of 4 bases from V and 5 bases from J, the junction contained 15 bases not matched to a gene. CDR3 nucleotides: TGTGCCAGCAGCAGACGGACTAGCGGGAGAGCCAAGGGGGACGAGCAGTACTTC. As protein: CASSRRTSGRAKGDEQYF.

This sequence joins TRBV2 and TRBJ2-5; D is unresolved. The CDR3 extends over 14 amino acids. The V gene's germline CDR1 is SNHLY and CDR2 FYNNEI. V lost 6 bases and J lost 1, with 12 bases in between. The CDR3, as DNA: TGTGCCAGCAGAGTGGTCTCGAGCCAAGAGACCCAGTACTTC. It codes for CASRVVSSQETQYF.

The chain is built from TRBV7-2 and TRBJ2-1, with a possible D match to TRBD2 (5 bases). The germline V and J ends were trimmed by 2 bases and 4 bases, with 12 bases remaining between them. The germline gives CDR1 SGHTA, CDR2 FQGNSA. The CDR3 is made up of 15 amino acids. The CDR3 DNA reads TGTGCCAGCAGCTTAAGCGGATCACAATACAATGAGCAGTTCTTC. Translated, it gives CASSLSGSQYNEQFF.

The chain employs TRBV20-1 and TRBJ2-7; 8 nucleotides agree with TRBD1. V shed 6 bases and J 4 bases; nucleotides not matched to a gene: 2. CDR3 length: 11 amino acids. CDR1 and CDR2 from the germline V gene are DFQATT and SNEGSKA (reference sequence). CDR3 in amino acids: CSATGGYEQYF. The DNA for the CDR3 is TGCAGTGCCACAGGGGGGTACGAGCAGTACTTC.

DNA for the CDR3: TGTGCCAGCAGCTTAGGTAGGACAGCATACGAGCAGTACTTC. It codes for CASSLGRTAYEQYF. The chain uses TRBV11-2 and TRBJ2-7, with D perhaps matching TRBD1 (6 bases). Germline CDR1 reads SGHAT; CDR2 reads FQNNGV. The germline V and J ends were trimmed by 1 base and 4 bases, with 11 bases remaining between them. CDR3 length equals 14 residues. The full variable domain, in which reference TRBV11-2 and TRBJ2-7 provide the parts outside the CDR3, is EAGVAQSPRYKIIEKRQSVAFWCNPISGHATLYWYQQILGQGPKLLIQFQNNGVVDDSQLPKDRFSAERLKGVDSTLKIQPAKLEDSAVYLCASSLGRTAYEQYFGPGTRLTVT.

The V gene is TRBV6-5, the J gene TRBJ1-1; D is unclear. Germline V gene data show CDR1 as MNHEY and CDR2 as SVGAGI. V was clipped by 7 bases and J by 0 bases, with 9 bases between them. CDR3 length: 13 residues. The CDR3 DNA follows: TGTGCCAGCACCGAACAGTTGAACACTGAAGCTTTCTTT. The encoded protein is CASTEQLNTEAFF.

The CDR3 spells CATSRALQRGPTDTQYF. In DNA form, the CDR3 reads TGTGCCACCAGCAGAGCGCTACAGAGGGGGCCGACAGATACGCAGTATTTT. The V and J genes are TRBV15 and TRBJ2-3; 7 nucleotides line up with TRBD1. The CDR3 loop spans 17 amino acids. Germline CDR1 and CDR2: LNHNV and YYDKDF (reference sequence). V shed 1 base, J shed 3 bases, and the junction held 10 bases outside the gene matches.

This CDR3 is CASSVAGGGLNEKLFF. In DNA form, the CDR3 reads TGTGCCAGCAGCGTAGCTGGGGGGGGATTAAATGAAAAACTGTTTTTT. The chain carries TRBV9 and TRBJ1-4; D perhaps matches TRBD1 (5 bases). The CDR3 is 16 residues long. Germline CDR1 reads SGDLS; CDR2 reads YYNGEE. V gave up 0 bases and J gave up 5 bases, with 14 bases separating them.

The CDR3: CASRRLGTSGGALETQYF. The CDR3, as DNA: TGTGCCAGCAGACGCCTAGGGACTAGCGGGGGGGCCTTAGAGACCCAGTACTTC. The genes are TRBV28 and TRBJ2-5; TRBD2 aligns across 16 bases. This CDR3 region has 18 residues. After removal of 6 bases from V and 4 bases from J, the junction contained 11 bases not matched to a gene. Germline V gene sequence: CDR1 MDHEN, CDR2 SYDVKM.